Listed here are 27 T cell receptor beta chains from one sample, sequenced in a study of cytomegalovirus exposure and HLA in healthy donors (dated by TCRdb to 2016 to 2017). The method behind the library was the immunoSEQ multiplex PCR assay. For the multiplex PCR, a mixture combining 60 forward primers for TCR Vbeta segments and 13 reverse primers for TCR Jbeta segments was used. The table comes from immuneACCESS by way of TCRdb, which keeps in-frame sequences with V and J called. Part of the clones is missing from these tables; in studies checked, under half for an unresolved V gene and the rest for unknown reasons. This sample holds 200,000 to 250,000 clones; about 80% were observed only once. The ten largest clones add up to approximately 0.63% of the sample. The source material was PBMCs. The receptor source for this set is a man aged 18 to 35 in good health and CMV-seronegative.

J is TRBJ1-2 and V is TRBV7-9; 10 nucleotides agree with TRBD1. This CDR3 contains 15 residues. Germline CDR1 is SEHNR and CDR2 is FQNEAQ (reference sequence). The trim removed 2 bases at V and 3 bases at J, leaving 3 bases unmatched. The CDR3 DNA is TGTGCCAGCAGCTTAAGCGGGACAGGGGACTATGGCTACACCTTC. It specifies CASSLSGTGDYGYTF.

The chain's CDR3 is CSAYPGAGKYNEQFF. The CDR3 region has the DNA TGCAGCGCCTACCCCGGGGCGGGAAAGTACAATGAGCAGTTCTTC. The rearrangement links TRBV29-1 to TRBJ2-1, with TRBD2 as a possible D gene (6 bases). The V end lost 7 bases, the J end lost 4 bases, and 20 bases lay between the germline ends. The CDR3 extends over 15 amino acids. Per germline, CDR1 SQVTM and CDR2 ANQGSEA.

This clone was counted once. V usage is TRBV10-2 and J usage is TRBJ2-1, with a possible D match to TRBD2 (5 bases). V was shortened by 2 bases and J by 4 bases, with 9 bases between the two germline ends. The CDR3 length is 14 residues. Germline V gene lookup returns CDR1 WSHSY and CDR2 SAAADI. This CDR3 is CASSEPRLYNEQFF. The DNA of the CDR3 is TGCGCCAGCAGTGAGCCCCGACTATACAATGAGCAGTTCTTC.

Worth noting for this clone: At one boundary the junction diverges from the germline segment, which might be a read error. The chain links TRBV13 to TRBJ2-1; 8 bases match TRBD1. The CDR3 sequence is 15 residues long. Germline V CDR1 and CDR2: PRHDT, FYEKMQ (reference sequence). The CDR3 coding sequence is TGTGCCAGCAGCTACGACAGGGGTTCCTACGATGAGCAGTTCTTC. This translates into CASSYDRGSYDEQFF.

This clone is a singleton in its sample. This chain uses TRBV7-2 with TRBJ2-1; TRBD2 matches at 10 bases. The junction had 8 bases not matched to a gene; V was cut back by 1 base and J by 8 bases. Germline CDR1 is SGHTA and CDR2 is FQGNSA. The CDR3 has 16 residues. DNA of the CDR3: TGTGCCAGCAGCTTAGAAGGTACTAGCGGGAACGATGAGCAGTTCTTC. Its translation is CASSLEGTSGNDEQFF.

The CDR3 bases are TGTGCCAGTAGTATTTCGACTAGCGGGACGAAAGAGACCCAGTACTTC. This translates into CASSISTSGTKETQYF. The chain combines TRBV19 with TRBJ2-5; 11 positions agree with TRBD2. J lost 3 bases, V lost 3 bases, and 6 bases had no gene match. This CDR3 spans 16 amino acids. Germline V CDR1 and CDR2: LNHDA, SQIVND (reference sequence).

This chain joins TRBV4-1 and TRBJ1-1, with 7 positions matching TRBD1. Germline CDR1 MGHRA, CDR2 YSYEKL. The CDR3 consists of 13 residues. V shed 3 bases, J shed 6 bases, and the junction held 4 bases outside the gene matches. CDR3 amino acids: CASSHRTGPEAFF. In nucleotides, the CDR3 is TGCGCCAGCAGCCACCGGACAGGCCCTGAAGCTTTCTTT.

This clone was detected once. The rearrangement links TRBV5-1 to TRBJ2-7, with a possible D match to TRBD1 (6 bases). Germline V gene sequence: CDR1 SGHRS, CDR2 YFSETQ. With 0 bases removed from V and 4 bases from J, the gap between germline ends came to 11 bases. This CDR3 region has 14 residues. The CDR3 is CASSLAGEIYEQYF. CDR3 nucleotide sequence: TGCGCCAGCAGCTTGGCAGGGGAAATATACGAGCAGTACTTC.

The chain couples TRBV5-4 to TRBJ2-7; D may be TRBD1 (6 bases). The CDR3 runs to 15 residues. The germline CDR1 and CDR2 sequences are SGHNT and YYREEE (reference sequence). The V end was cut by 3 bases, the J end by 0 bases, with 13 bases between. The CDR3 DNA reads TGTGCCAGCAGCTCGGGACAAGTGAGCTCCTACGAGCAGTACTTC. Its protein is CASSSGQVSSYEQYF.

The genes are TRBV13 and TRBJ2-7; 8 positions match TRBD2. The germline V gene has CDR1 PRHDT and CDR2 FYEKMQ (reference sequence). J was trimmed by 7 bases and V by 4 bases; bases with no gene match: 9. This CDR3 contains 14 residues. This CDR3 is CASSSGGGFGEQYF. In DNA, the CDR3 is TGTGCCAGCAGCTCGGGCGGGGGGTTTGGAGAGCAGTACTTC.

The chain joins TRBV6-5 to TRBJ2-7; TRBD1 agrees at 9 bases. With V trimmed by 5 bases and J by 2 bases, 4 bases remained unmatched. This CDR3 has 14 amino acids. Germline-derived CDR1 and CDR2 are MNHEY and SVGAGI. Here the CDR3 reads CASSPGTGPYEQYF. DNA for the CDR3: TGTGCCAGCAGTCCCGGGACAGGGCCCTACGAGCAGTACTTC.

J is TRBJ2-5 and V is TRBV5-8, with 8 bases lining up with TRBD1. The germline CDR1 and CDR2 sequences are SGHTS and YDEGEE. The CDR3 runs to 15 residues. J lost 5 bases, V lost 3 bases, and 9 bases had no gene match. In DNA, the CDR3 is TGTGCCAGCAGCTACCGGGACAGGTTTTCGGAGACCCAGTACTTC. It translates to CASSYRDRFSETQYF.

The chain couples TRBV5-4 to TRBJ2-2, with D possibly being TRBD1 (6 bases). Trimming removed 4 bases from V and 1 base from J, with 11 bases in between. The CDR3 loop spans 15 amino acids. CDR1 SGHNT and CDR2 YYREEE come from the germline V gene (reference sequence). The CDR3, as DNA: TGTGCCAGCAGCCCCGGACAGAAGAACACCGGGGAGCTGTTTTTT. It encodes CASSPGQKNTGELFF.

CDR3 sequence reads: CAISGGVAGGYNEQYF. The DNA for the CDR3 is TGTGCCATCAGCGGGGGAGTAGCGGGAGGTTACAACGAGCAGTACTTC. The chain couples TRBV10-3 to TRBJ2-7, with TRBD2 identical over 10 bases. Losses at the gene ends were 6 bases for V and 5 bases for J; bases not matched to a gene: 13. CDR3 size: 16 residues. Germline loops: CDR1 ENHRY, CDR2 SYGVKD.

This CDR3 reads CASSLQGRAFF. In DNA, the CDR3 is TGTGCCAGCAGTCTACAGGGGAGGGCTTTCTTT. The gene calls are TRBV28 and TRBJ1-1, with TRBD1 matching over 7 bases. The CDR3 has 11 residues. V dropped 5 bases and J dropped 11; count of bases not matched to a gene: 5. CDR1 and CDR2 (germline): MDHEN, SYDVKM.

The chain uses TRBV20-1 and TRBJ2-5; D is unresolved. Trimming shortened V by 6 bases and J by 5 bases, and 10 bases separated the two germline ends. The CDR3 runs to 11 residues. Germline CDR1 DFQATT, CDR2 SNEGSKA (reference sequence). The DNA for the CDR3 is TGCAGTGCCAGGCCTTGGGAGACCCAGTACTTC. Residues: CSARPWETQYF.

This rearrangement joins TRBV7-2 to TRBJ2-7, with D tentatively TRBD2 (6 bases). Germline CDR1 reads SGHTA; CDR2 reads FQGNSA. This CDR3 has 14 residues. Trimming shortened V by 1 base and J by 6 bases, and 13 bases separated the two germline ends. CDR3 nucleotides: TGTGCCAGCAGCTTAGTATCGGGGGTGGGCGAGCAGTACTTC. Its translation: CASSLVSGVGEQYF.

The J gene is TRBJ2-2, the V gene TRBV6-5, with no clear D. CDR1 and CDR2 from the germline V gene are MNHEY and SVGAGI. This CDR3 has 16 amino acids. V was pared by 0 bases and J by 4 bases, with 12 bases between. CDR3 residues: CASSYSFTAPTGELFF. For the CDR3, the DNA is TGTGCCAGCAGTTACTCGTTTACAGCTCCCACCGGGGAGCTGTTTTTT.

In DNA, the CDR3 is TGTGCCAGCACTACCTTGTGGGAGAGGAATGAGCAGTTCTTC. This codes for CASTTLWERNEQFF. This sequence joins TRBV6-1 and TRBJ2-1; possibly TRBD2 for D (5 bases). Germline V gives CDR1 MNHNS, CDR2 SASEGT. This CDR3 spans 14 amino acids. V was pared by 7 bases and J by 7 bases, with 17 bases between.

The rearrangement joins TRBV30 to TRBJ2-5; D is undetermined. CDR3 length: 12 amino acids. Trimming removed 0 bases from V and 5 bases from J, with 7 bases in between. Germline CDR1 is GTSNPN and CDR2 is SVGIG (reference sequence). In nucleotides, the CDR3 is TGTGCCTGGAGTGTAACTCGGGAGACCCAGTACTTC. As protein: CAWSVTRETQYF.

This clone was counted a few times. The V and J genes are TRBV28 and TRBJ1-1; D is possibly TRBD1 (6 bases). Germline loops: CDR1 MDHEN, CDR2 SYDVKM. V was trimmed by 4 bases and J by 11 bases, leaving 20 bases between them. The CDR3 runs 14 residues. The CDR3 nucleotides are TGTGCCAGCAGTTCGGCAGGGGCTACTAGTGGGGCTTTCTTT. It yields the protein CASSSAGATSGAFF.

V and J are TRBV6-1 and TRBJ2-1; TRBD2 matches 8 bases. Trimming cost V 7 bases and J 5 bases; bases outside gene matches: 7. Germline-derived CDR1 and CDR2 are MNHNS and SASEGT. This CDR3 contains 14 residues. CDR3 sequence reads: CASNPAGVHNEQFF. In DNA, the CDR3 is TGTGCCAGCAATCCAGCGGGAGTCCACAATGAGCAGTTCTTC.

The chain joins TRBV5-1 to TRBJ1-1; maybe TRBD1 (5 bases). The CDR3 is made up of 14 amino acids. Germline V CDR1 and CDR2: SGHRS, YFSETQ. Trimming removed 4 bases at V and 0 bases at J, with 10 bases between. The CDR3 region is CASSLGTVNTEAFF. In DNA form, the CDR3 reads TGCGCCAGCAGCCTAGGGACTGTGAACACTGAAGCTTTCTTT.

The rearrangement links TRBV27 to TRBJ2-5, with D possibly TRBD2 on 6 matching bases. The J call may be in error: the DNA end matches TRBJ2-7 better. Germline CDR1 is MNHEY and CDR2 is SMNVEV (reference sequence). This CDR3 comprises 15 residues. The CDR3 bases are TGTGCCAGCAGCAGTGCTAGCGTTATAGGCTACGAGCAGTACTTC. This encodes CASSSASVIGYEQYF.

The rearrangement uses TRBV4-1 and TRBJ2-1; TRBD2 might be the D (5 bases). V lost 4 bases, J lost 5 bases, and 15 bases lay in between. The CDR3 sequence is 15 residues long. CDR1 and CDR2 (germline): MGHRA, YSYEKL. The CDR3 here is CASSLRASSNNEQFF. CDR3 bases: TGCGCCAGCAGCCTAAGAGCTAGCAGCAACAATGAGCAGTTCTTC.

This clone showed up just once. This chain links TRBV6-6 with TRBJ1-1, with 10 positions matching TRBD1. Germline values: CDR1 MNHNY, CDR2 SVGAGI (reference sequence). This CDR3 spans 16 amino acids. V lost 2 bases to trimming and J lost 3 bases; unmatched junction nucleotides: 6. CDR3 residues: CASSYEYGQGDTEAFF. CDR3 bases: TGTGCCAGCAGTTACGAGTACGGACAGGGGGACACTGAAGCTTTCTTT.

The chain has TRBV5-3 and TRBJ2-1; 10 bases line up with TRBD1. TRBV5-3 is an ORF, with its function uncertain. This CDR3 region has 13 residues. Trimming took 10 bases from V and 4 from J; bases not matched to a gene: 5. DNA of the CDR3: TGTGCCGGCGGGACAGGGGATTACAATGAGCAGTTCTTC. This gives the protein CAGGTGDYNEQFF.